The 16 T cell receptor beta chains in this list originate from one sample, sequenced in a study of beta chain features in type 1 diabetes. Of the isolated RNA, all was reverse transcribed, and so the sequenced material was expressed TCRB transcripts. The assay was immunoSEQ multiplex PCR, and TCRdb's table has in-frame clones only and misses some. The sample has around 250,000 clones, around a quarter seen once; the top ten hold about 3.9%. What was sequenced was central memory CD4+ T cells from blood. The receptors come from a man aged 25-40 years in good health.

The chain recombines TRBV11-2 with TRBJ2-7; D unclear. Between the trimmed V and J ends, which lost 0 bases and 5 bases, there was a span of 11 bases. Germline V gene lookup returns CDR1 SGHAT and CDR2 FQNNGV. The CDR3 extends over 14 amino acids. The DNA of the CDR3 is TGTGCCAGCAGCTTAGATGGGATCTCGCACGAGCAGTACTTC. Translating it yields CASSLDGISHEQYF.

This clone appeared once. The chain carries TRBV7-7 and TRBJ2-5; a weak D match, TRBD2 (5 bases). The CDR3 is 14 amino acids. V was cut by 4 bases and J by 5 bases, with 14 bases left in between. Germline lookup yields CDR1 SSHAT and CDR2 FNYEAQ (reference sequence). The chain's CDR3 is CASSSAGEKETQYF. DNA of the CDR3: TGTGCCAGCAGCTCAGCCGGGGAGAAGGAGACCCAGTACTTC.

This clone turned up a few times. V gene TRBV15 combines with J gene TRBJ2-5; D is unresolved. Germline V gene lookup returns CDR1 LNHNV and CDR2 YYDKDF (reference sequence). Trimming took 4 bases from V and 2 from J, leaving 11 bases between them. The CDR3 sequence is 14 residues long. CDR3 in DNA: TGTGCCACCAGCATAGCCCGTTCACAAGAGACCCAGTACTTC. It yields the protein CATSIARSQETQYF.

This clone occurred a few times. The genes are TRBV21-1 and TRBJ1-6. TRBV21-1 is a pseudogene. The CDR3 length is 14 residues. DNA of the CDR3: TGTGCCAGGGTATGGGACGGTGATAATTCACCCCTCCACTTT. Its translation: CARVWDGDNSPLHF.

This chain uses TRBV20-1 with TRBJ2-7; D is unclear. The CDR3 sequence is 11 residues long. The V gene lost 6 bases and the J gene lost 4 bases, with 10 bases spanning the gap. Germline V CDR1 and CDR2: DFQATT, SNEGSKA (reference sequence). The CDR3 bases are TGCAGTGCGGGTGTGGAGTACGAGCAGTACTTC. Protein: CSAGVEYEQYF.

The V and J genes are TRBV6-1 and TRBJ2-3; TRBD2 agrees at 9 bases. V was pared by 1 base and J by 2 bases, with 4 bases of the junction left unmatched. This CDR3 spans 16 amino acids. CDR1 is MNHNS, CDR2 SASEGT, per germline. The CDR3 reads CASSEGGGGATDTQYF. The CDR3 DNA sequence: TGTGCCAGCAGTGAAGGAGGCGGGGGGGCCACAGATACGCAGTATTTT.

This clone has a handful of counts. This chain links TRBV7-9 with TRBJ2-3, with unresolved D. Trimming removed 2 bases at V and 5 bases at J, with 5 bases between. The CDR3 runs 12 residues. Germline values: CDR1 SEHNR, CDR2 FQNEAQ (reference sequence). For the CDR3, the DNA is TGTGCCAGCAGCTTATCCGGAGATACGCAGTATTTT. Protein product: CASSLSGDTQYF.

The genes are TRBV5-5 and TRBJ2-7, with TRBD1 identical over 9 bases. Looked up from germline, CDR1 is SGHKS and CDR2 is YYEKEE (reference sequence). Unmatched junction bases numbered 3, after V lost 0 bases and J lost 2 bases. CDR3 length: 15 amino acids. DNA of the CDR3: TGTGCCAGCAGCTTGGATGGGACAGGGACCTACGAGCAGTACTTC. Encoded protein: CASSLDGTGTYEQYF.

This clone was observed a handful of times. The chain is built from TRBV5-1 and TRBJ2-1, with TRBD2 matching 13 bases. Germline CDR1 SGHRS, CDR2 YFSETQ. The ends lost 7 bases at V and 5 bases at J; junction bases unmatched: 3. The CDR3 is 14 amino acids. The chain's CDR3 is CASRTSGSNNEQFF. The CDR3 bases are TGCGCCAGCCGGACTAGCGGGAGTAACAATGAGCAGTTCTTC. Full variable domain (missing parts from reference TRBV5-1 and TRBJ2-1): KAGVTQTPRYLIKTRGQQVTLSCSPISGHRSVSWYQQTPGQGLQFLFEYFSETQRNKGNFPGRFSGRQFSNSRSEMNVSTLELGDSALYLCASRTSGSNNEQFFGPGTRLTVL.

This clone has only a few counts. The chain links TRBV30 to TRBJ1-3; no firm D call. V was clipped by 0 bases and J by 4 bases, with 7 bases between them. Germline CDR1 and CDR2: GTSNPN and SVGIG (reference sequence). This CDR3 contains 13 residues. CDR3 region: CAWSVAGGNTIYF. Written as DNA, the CDR3 is TGTGCCTGGAGTGTCGCAGGCGGAAACACCATATATTTT.

Points on this clone: A junction end diverges from the germline sequence, so it may reflect a read error. The DNA for the CDR3 is TGTGCCAGCAGTCAAACGACGACAGGGTGGGCGTTC. Translation: CASSQTTTGWAF. This sequence joins TRBV28 and TRBJ2-7; 7 bases match TRBD1. Germline V CDR1 and CDR2: MDHEN, SYDVKM. This CDR3 region has 12 residues.

This chain connects TRBV10-2 to TRBJ2-7; D is uncertain. Trimming removed 5 bases at V and 0 bases at J, with 14 bases between. Germline V gene sequence: CDR1 WSHSY, CDR2 SAAADI. The CDR3 is 15 residues long. CDR3 nucleotide sequence: TGCGCCAGCAGTCGCGACCCGAGAAGCTCCTACGAGCAGTACTTC. It translates to CASSRDPRSSYEQYF.

This clone was seen a few times. The rearrangement links TRBV10-1 to TRBJ2-5; D not resolved. The CDR3 sequence is 11 residues long. In germline, CDR1 is WNHNN, CDR2 SYGVQD (reference sequence). V lost 3 bases and J lost 4, with 3 bases in between. The CDR3 region has the DNA TGCGCCAGCAGTGAATCAGAGACCCAGTACTTC. Translated, it gives CASSESETQYF.

This clone occurred a few times. The J gene is TRBJ1-2, the V gene TRBV15; the D gene is possibly TRBD1 (6 bases). The CDR3 totals 15 residues. Germline lookup yields CDR1 LNHNV and CDR2 YYDKDF (reference sequence). Deletions cut 1 base from V and 3 bases from J, with 12 bases between. The CDR3 protein is CATSRGGQFYYGYTF. CDR3 bases: TGTGCCACCAGCAGAGGGGGACAATTCTACTATGGCTACACCTTC.

This clone was counted a few times. The chain employs TRBV11-2 and TRBJ2-7, with D unresolved. Germline V lookup: CDR1 SGHAT, CDR2 FQNNGV. This CDR3 is 16 amino acids long. V dropped 3 bases and J dropped 3 bases, with 18 bases sitting between them. CDR3: CASSLEETRQGYEQYF. Here the CDR3 DNA reads TGTGCCAGCAGCTTGGAAGAGACCCGACAAGGCTACGAGCAGTACTTC.

The V gene is TRBV27, the J gene TRBJ2-5, with a weak D call TRBD2 (6 bases). Trimming cost V 5 bases and J 4 bases, with 14 bases left between them. The CDR3 covers 14 residues. Germline CDR1 reads MNHEY; CDR2 reads SMNVEV (reference sequence). In DNA form, the CDR3 reads TGTGCCAGCAGTCCCTGGGACTTGTTAGAGACCCAGTACTTC. This encodes CASSPWDLLETQYF.